The entry below gives a single T cell receptor beta chain sequence along with its context. The sample comes from a study of T cells of healthy individuals. The CDR3 is made up of 16 amino acids. CDR1 and CDR2 (germline): LGHNA, YSLEER. The ends lost 1 base at V and 9 bases at J; junction bases unmatched: 9. TCRdb itself ran the 5' RACE reads through MiXCR, one entry per CDR3 protein. The sample has nearly 100,000 distinct CDR3 sequences; around 17% are singletons. The chain combines TRBV4-3 with TRBJ2-1; 10 nucleotides align to TRBD2. The clonotype originates from a human donor in good health. The CDR3 nucleotides read TGCGCCAGCAGCCAAGGGAGCGGTAGCGGGGGGCGTGAGCAGTTCTTC. This gives the protein CASSQGSGSGGREQFF.